This T cell receptor beta chain originates from a study of blood T cell repertoires in COVID-19. Study information: COVID-19 samples from acute and convalescent phases originated in the United States, Italy and Spain. PBMCs, B-cell-depleted T cells, or T cells provided the cDNA or gDNA that made up the material.

The CDR3 contains 12 residues. The V gene's germline CDR1 is SGHDN and CDR2 FVKESK. Trimming took 0 bases from V and 10 from J, leaving 7 bases between them. The repertoire was sequenced with immunoSEQ multiplex PCR; TCRdb's copy has only in-frame clones and lacks some. The top ten clones hold roughly 2% of a sample with about 480,000 clones, about 90% of them seen once. Enrolled through a virtual design, the participants were between roughly 18 and 90 years of age and came from about two dozen US areas. Cohort placement rested on clinical history that participants reported themselves. The sequencing sample was made of PBMCs or T cells enriched from blood (not recorded which). The V gene is TRBV14, the J gene TRBJ2-1; the D is unclear. This TCR derives from a woman aged 18-29 years with acute COVID-19. For the CDR3, the DNA is TGTGCCAGCAGCCAAGAATTCCTAGAGCAGTTCTTC. Its protein product is CASSQEFLEQFF.